This T cell receptor beta chain was sequenced during a study of cytomegalovirus exposure and HLA in healthy donors. Study-wide results and caveats: The study found most TCR sequences rare, yet found some public TCRs in many donors.

Concerning this clone itself: No antigen is known for it.

CDR3 length equals 14 residues. CDR1 is SEHNR and CDR2 is FQNEAQ in the germline V gene (reference sequence). V dropped 9 bases and J dropped 9; count of bases not matched to a gene: 14. Use of 60 Vbeta and 13 Jbeta primers characterized the PCR. Some clones are missing from TCRdb's copy, which holds only in-frame ones; the method was immunoSEQ multiplex PCR. The sample shows tens of thousands of clones, more than 75% of them seen only once. This TCR was recovered from a woman aged 40 to 50 in good health and CMV-seronegative. The rearrangement links TRBV7-9 to TRBJ2-1; TRBD2 aligns across 7 bases. The sequenced sample consisted of PBMCs. The CDR3 protein is CARSLAPGYGEQFF. CDR3 nucleotide sequence: TGTGCCAGGTCACTAGCGCCCGGTTACGGTGAGCAGTTCTTC.